Listed below are T cell receptor beta chains from one sample, sequenced in a study of beta chain features in type 1 diabetes. The data were produced by immunoSEQ multiplex PCR, yet TCRdb's version contains in-frame clones alone and is incomplete. Found here are more than 350,000 clones, about an eighth of them singletons; the top ten hold 0.045% to 0.05%. Sequences were obtained from naive CD4+ T cells from blood. All receptors derive from a woman between 18 and 29 years old in good health. CDR3s include the opening cysteine and the closing phenylalanine or tryptophan. D genes are given only for firm matches. The size field is filled for only some rows; it gives once, few, many or a size class.

V gene	J gene	D gene	clone size	CDR3 DNA	CDR3 protein
TRBV9	TRBJ2-6	.	once	TGTGCCAGCAGCGGACACCGGGACTTTTACTCTGGGGCCAACGTCCTGACTTTC	CASSGHRDFYSGANVLTF
TRBV9	TRBJ2-6	.	few	TGTGCCAGCAGCGTTAGGCGCCACTCTGGGGCCAACGTCCTGACTTTC	CASSVRRHSGANVLTF
TRBV4-1	TRBJ2-5	.	.	TGCGCCAGCAGCCTCACCCCGGGACCGAGAGGAGGGACCCAGTACTTC	CASSLTPGPRGGTQYF
TRBV21-1	TRBJ2-1	.	.	TGTGCCAGCAGAGGGACCAGGTGCCTTTGCCCTGTCGGATACAATGAGCAGTTCTTC	CASRGTRCLCPVGYNEQFF
TRBV7-2	TRBJ2-7	.	few	TGTGCCAGCAGCTTGGGGCGCAGGGCAGGGATATACTCCTACGAGCAGTACTTC	CASSLGRRAGIYSYEQYF
TRBV7-9	TRBJ1-1	.	.	TGTGCCAGCAGCCCGAGAGGATCCGGGAACACTGAAGCTTTCTTT	CASSPRGSGNTEAFF
TRBV7-2	TRBJ2-3	TRBD2	.	TGTGCCAGCAGCCGTAGCGGGATGGCGGATACGCAGTATTTT	CASSRSGMADTQYF
TRBV5-1	TRBJ1-2	.	.	TGCGCCAGCAGCCCGGCGGGGTTAACCTATGGCTACACCTTC	CASSPAGLTYGYTF
TRBV7-2	TRBJ2-4	TRBD2	.	TGTGCCAGCAGCTTTACTAGCGGGCAAAACATTCAGTACTTC	CASSFTSGQNIQYF
TRBV9	TRBJ1-1	.	few	TGTGCCAGCAGCGCCATCGCTAACACTGAAGCTTTCTTT	CASSAIANTEAFF
TRBV29-1	TRBJ2-1	TRBD1	.	TGCAGCTTAGGGACAGGGGGCCAAGTCAATGAGCAGTTCTTC	CSLGTGGQVNEQFF
TRBV18	TRBJ2-1	.	.	TGTGCCAGCTCACCGCCTAGTGGGAGCTCCTACAATGAGCAGTTCTTC	CASSPPSGSSYNEQFF
TRBV7-8	TRBJ1-1	.	.	TGTGCCAGCAGCTTAGTTTGGTCTAACACTGAAGCTTTCTTT	CASSLVWSNTEAFF
TRBV6-1	TRBJ1-2	.	few	TGTGCCAGCAGCAGGGAGGGCTACACCTTC	CASSREGYTF
TRBV7-7	TRBJ2-5	.	.	TGTGCTAGCAGCTTAACCAGGAGAGAGACCCAGTACTTC	CASSLTRRETQYF
TRBV7-3	TRBJ2-1	TRBD2	.	TGTGCCAGCAGCAGCTCCGGGACTAACAATGAGCAGTTCTTC	CASSSSGTNNEQFF
TRBV7-9	TRBJ1-6	.	.	TGTGCCAGCAGTCGCCTCGGTTGGATGGGTAATTCACCCCTCCACTTT	CASSRLGWMGNSPLHF
TRBV29-1	TRBJ2-5	.	few	TGCAGCGTTGCATCCCACCAAGAGACCCAGTACTTC	CSVASHQETQYF
TRBV18	TRBJ1-1	.	.	TGTGCCAGCTCACCCAGGAGGGTGGATACTGAAGCTTTCTTT	CASSPRRVDTEAFF
TRBV20-1	TRBJ1-2	TRBD1	few	TGCAGTGCTCGGACAGGCTATGGCTACACCTTC	CSARTGYGYTF
TRBV5-1	TRBJ2-1	.	.	TGCGCCAGCAGCTTGAGTAGCGGAGTTTACAATGAGCAGTTCTTC	CASSLSSGVYNEQFF
TRBV28	TRBJ2-4	TRBD2	few	TGTGCCAGCAGTTTCTTAAGCGGGGCAAACATTCAGTACTTC	CASSFLSGANIQYF
TRBV25-1	TRBJ2-1	.	few	TGTGCCACCGCAGAAGCGGTCTACAATGAGCAGTTCTTC	CATAEAVYNEQFF
TRBV19	TRBJ1-1	.	.	TGTGCCAGTAGTATAGGTAAGGCGCCGGCTTTCTTT	CASSIGKAPAFF
TRBV9	TRBJ2-2	.	.	TGTGCCAGCAGCGCGGGATCCCCGAACACCGGGGAGCTGTTTTTT	CASSAGSPNTGELFF
TRBV28	TRBJ2-5	.	few	TGTGCCAGCAGTCTAGGGGCAGAAGGGTTGGAGACCCAGTACTTC	CASSLGAEGLETQYF
TRBV20-1	TRBJ2-3	.	.	TGCAGTGCGAGGGCCCTAGGTACGCAGTATTTT	CSARALGTQYF
TRBV4-1	TRBJ1-4	.	few	TGCGCCAGCCGAACAACAACTAATGAAAAACTGTTTTTT	CASRTTTNEKLFF
TRBV6-4	TRBJ2-1	.	.	TGTGCCACCGCACGGAGCTCCTACAATGAGCAGTTCTTC	CATARSSYNEQFF